This is a list of T cell receptor beta chains from one sample in a study of identical twins' blood T cells. TCRdb recomputed calls from the 5' RACE reads with MiXCR, one row per CDR3 protein. There are 300,000 to 400,000 distinct CDR3 sequences in the sample; roughly 30% occur only once, and more than 5.5% lies in the top ten. What was sequenced was PBMCs. Every receptor here comes from a woman aged 18-49 years in good health. CDR3s include the opening cysteine and the closing phenylalanine or tryptophan. The D gene is left open where the match is weak. Size is omitted from some rows. Given values are once, few, many or a class for expanded clones.

j_gene: TRBJ2-5
d_gene: .
abundance: .
v_gene: TRBV27
CDR3nt: TGTGCCAGCAGGACACACTACCAAGAGACCCAGTACTTC
CDR3aa: CASRTHYQETQYF

j_gene: TRBJ2-7
d_gene: .
abundance: .
v_gene: TRBV30
CDR3nt: TGTGCCTGGAGTTTTCTGTCGGGGGTGAACGAGCAGTACTTC
CDR3aa: CAWSFLSGVNEQYF

j_gene: TRBJ2-7
d_gene: TRBD1
abundance: .
v_gene: TRBV7-2
CDR3nt: TGTGCCAGCAGGGGACAGGGGAAATCCCACGAGCAGTACTTC
CDR3aa: CASRGQGKSHEQYF

j_gene: TRBJ1-5
d_gene: .
abundance: many
v_gene: TRBV12-3/TRBV12-4
CDR3nt: TGTGCCAGCAGCACTCACGACCGGGGGCTTAATCAGCCCCAGCATTTT
CDR3aa: CASSTHDRGLNQPQHF

j_gene: TRBJ1-5
d_gene: .
abundance: .
v_gene: TRBV6-2/TRBV6-3
CDR3nt: TGTGCCAGCAGTTACAGGGGAGTGCAGGCTGGCAATCAGCCCCAGCATTTT
CDR3aa: CASSYRGVQAGNQPQHF

j_gene: TRBJ1-1
d_gene: TRBD1
abundance: once
v_gene: TRBV7-3
CDR3nt: TGTGCCAGCAGCTTAATCGCTGGGACAGTTACTGAAGCTTTCTTT
CDR3aa: CASSLIAGTVTEAFF

j_gene: TRBJ1-2
d_gene: .
abundance: .
v_gene: TRBV4-1
CDR3nt: TGCGCCAGCAGCCAAGTGTACAGGGTTGGGTATGGCTACACCTTC
CDR3aa: CASSQVYRVGYGYTF

j_gene: TRBJ1-6
d_gene: .
abundance: .
v_gene: TRBV20-1
CDR3nt: TGCAGTGCTAGAGGGGGGAGGGAATTGTCCATCCACTTT
CDR3aa: CSARGGRELSIHF

j_gene: TRBJ1-2
d_gene: .
abundance: .
v_gene: TRBV18
CDR3nt: TGTGCCAGCTCACCCCAGCAGGGCACCTATGGCTACACCTTC
CDR3aa: CASSPQQGTYGYTF

j_gene: TRBJ1-5
d_gene: .
abundance: .
v_gene: TRBV18
CDR3nt: TGTGCCAGCTCACCACTCGAGGGGAAGCCCCAGCATTTT
CDR3aa: CASSPLEGKPQHF

j_gene: TRBJ1-2
d_gene: .
abundance: .
v_gene: TRBV6-5
CDR3nt: TGTGCCAGCTACTCCGGGGGGCCCAACTATGGCTACACCTTC
CDR3aa: CASYSGGPNYGYTF

j_gene: TRBJ2-1
d_gene: .
abundance: few
v_gene: TRBV5-1
CDR3nt: TGCGCCAGCAGCTTGGTATTTAGCGAGCAGTTCTTC
CDR3aa: CASSLVFSEQFF

j_gene: TRBJ1-1
d_gene: .
abundance: .
v_gene: TRBV29-1
CDR3nt: TGCAGCGTGGGAACCTTTAGTGAAGCTTTCTTT
CDR3aa: CSVGTFSEAFF

j_gene: TRBJ2-1
d_gene: .
abundance: few
v_gene: TRBV19
CDR3nt: TGTGCCAGTAATAACGGGGGCCTTGGGTTGTTCTTC
CDR3aa: CASNNGGLGLFF

j_gene: TRBJ1-2
d_gene: .
abundance: .
v_gene: TRBV24-1
CDR3nt: TGTGCCACCAGTGACCAGGGGCGCCTCTATGGCTACACCTTC
CDR3aa: CATSDQGRLYGYTF

j_gene: TRBJ1-4
d_gene: TRBD1
abundance: .
v_gene: TRBV5-5
CDR3nt: TGTGCCAGCAGCTTGGGGGGGGACAGAACAACTAATGAAAAACTGCTTTTT
CDR3aa: CASSLGGDRTTNEKLLF